This T cell receptor (beta chain) was recorded in a study of OX40 agonist ivuxolimab in advanced cancers. The V gene lost 0 bases and the J gene lost 7 bases, with 5 bases spanning the gap. The CDR3 has 11 residues. Germline CDR1 SGHNT, CDR2 YYREEE (reference sequence). TCRdb's copy holds only in-frame clones and misses some; the assay was immunoSEQ multiplex PCR. The table includes over 25,000 clones, 70% to 90% detected once. The sequenced sample was CD4+ or CD8+ T cells sorted from blood, obtained in a trial of the OX40 agonist ivuxolimab. The rearrangement links TRBV5-4 to TRBJ2-7; D is undetermined. This receptor was obtained from an adult with an advanced solid tumor such as melanoma, head and neck, liver or kidney cancer. CDR3 residues: CASSLEVEQYF. In DNA, the CDR3 is TGTGCCAGCAGCTTGGAAGTAGAGCAGTACTTC.